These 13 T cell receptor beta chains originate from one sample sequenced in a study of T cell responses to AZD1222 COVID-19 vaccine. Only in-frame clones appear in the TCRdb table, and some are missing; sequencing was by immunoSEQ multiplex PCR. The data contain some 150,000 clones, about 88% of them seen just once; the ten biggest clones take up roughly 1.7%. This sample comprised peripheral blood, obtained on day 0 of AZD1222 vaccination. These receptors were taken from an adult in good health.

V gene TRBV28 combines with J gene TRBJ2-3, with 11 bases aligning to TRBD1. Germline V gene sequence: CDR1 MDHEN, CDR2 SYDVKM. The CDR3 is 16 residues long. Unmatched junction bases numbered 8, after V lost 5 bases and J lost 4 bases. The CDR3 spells CASSPAGTGGSDTQYF. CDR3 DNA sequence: TGTGCCAGCAGTCCGGCCGGGACAGGGGGTTCAGATACGCAGTATTTT.

DNA of the CDR3: TGTGCCACCAGTGATGCCAAGGGGGACAGCACAGATACGCAGTATTTT. This gives the protein CATSDAKGDSTDTQYF. The chain uses TRBV24-1 and TRBJ2-3; D is perhaps TRBD1 (6 bases). Trimming cost V 3 bases and J 0 bases, with 12 bases left between them. In germline, CDR1 is KGHDR, CDR2 SFDVKD. This CDR3 spans 16 amino acids.

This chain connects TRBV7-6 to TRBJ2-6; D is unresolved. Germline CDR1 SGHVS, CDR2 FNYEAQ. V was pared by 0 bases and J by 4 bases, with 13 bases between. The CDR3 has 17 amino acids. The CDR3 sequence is CASSLARLTAGANVLTF. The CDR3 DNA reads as TGTGCCAGCAGCTTAGCTCGACTCACCGCCGGGGCCAACGTCCTGACTTTC.

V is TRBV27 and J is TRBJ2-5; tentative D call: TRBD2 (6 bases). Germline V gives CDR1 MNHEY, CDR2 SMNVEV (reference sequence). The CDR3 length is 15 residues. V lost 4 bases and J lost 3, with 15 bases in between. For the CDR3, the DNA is TGTGCCAGCAGTTCCCTCGGGGGAGGAGAAGAGACCCAGTACTTC. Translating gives CASSSLGGGEETQYF.

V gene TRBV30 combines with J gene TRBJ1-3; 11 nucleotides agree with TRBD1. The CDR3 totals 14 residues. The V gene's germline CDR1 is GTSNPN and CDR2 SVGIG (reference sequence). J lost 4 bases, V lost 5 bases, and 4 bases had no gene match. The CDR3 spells CAWGQGAHGNTIYF. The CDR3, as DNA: TGTGCCTGGGGACAGGGGGCGCACGGAAACACCATATATTTT.

The CDR3 coding sequence is TGTGCCAGCAGTGAACTGGGACTTAACCTGGGGGAGCAGTACTTC. Its translation: CASSELGLNLGEQYF. This chain uses TRBV2 with TRBJ2-7; D might be TRBD2 (6 bases). V gave up 2 bases and J gave up 7 bases, with 18 bases separating them. The CDR3 has 15 residues. The germline V gene encodes CDR1 SNHLY and CDR2 FYNNEI.

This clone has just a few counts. CDR3 loop: CASSYMAYEQYF. The CDR3, as DNA: TGTGCCAGCAGTTACATGGCATACGAGCAGTACTTC. The gene calls are TRBV6-2 or TRBV6-3 and TRBJ2-7; D ambiguous. Germline CDR1 reads MNHEY; CDR2 reads SVGEGT. V lost 2 bases, J lost 4 bases, and 6 bases lay in between. The CDR3 runs 12 residues.

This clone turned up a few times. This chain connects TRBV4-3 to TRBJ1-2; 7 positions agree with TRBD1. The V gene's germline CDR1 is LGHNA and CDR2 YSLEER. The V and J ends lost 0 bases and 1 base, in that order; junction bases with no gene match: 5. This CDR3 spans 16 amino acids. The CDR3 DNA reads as TGCGCCAGCAGCCAAGATGGGGCAGGGGGTAACTATGGCTACACCTTC. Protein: CASSQDGAGGNYGYTF.

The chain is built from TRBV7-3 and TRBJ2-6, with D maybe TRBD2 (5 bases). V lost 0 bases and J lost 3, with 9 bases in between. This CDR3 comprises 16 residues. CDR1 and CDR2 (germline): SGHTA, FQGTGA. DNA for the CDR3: TGTGCCAGCAGCTTAACCGGGGTTGATGGGGCCAACGTCCTGACTTTC. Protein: CASSLTGVDGANVLTF.

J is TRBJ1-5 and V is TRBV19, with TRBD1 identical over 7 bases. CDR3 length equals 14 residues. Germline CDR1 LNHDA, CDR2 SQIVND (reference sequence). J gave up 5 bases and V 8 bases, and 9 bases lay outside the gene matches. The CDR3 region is CASGKGTVYQPQHF. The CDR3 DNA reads TGTGCCAGTGGGAAAGGGACAGTCTATCAGCCCCAGCATTTT. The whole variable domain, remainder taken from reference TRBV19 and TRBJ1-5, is DGGITQSPKYLFRKEGQNVTLSCEQNLNHDAMYWYRQDPGQGLRLIYYSQIVNDFQKGDIAEGYSVSREKKESFPLTVTSAQKNPTAFYLCASGKGTVYQPQHFGDGTRLSIL.

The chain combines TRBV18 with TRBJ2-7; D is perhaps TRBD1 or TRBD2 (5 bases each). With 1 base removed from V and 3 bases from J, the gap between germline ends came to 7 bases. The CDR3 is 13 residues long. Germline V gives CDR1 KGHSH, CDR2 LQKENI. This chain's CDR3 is CASSPRGSYEQYV. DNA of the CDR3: TGTGCCAGCTCACCACGGGGGAGCTACGAGCAGTACGTC.

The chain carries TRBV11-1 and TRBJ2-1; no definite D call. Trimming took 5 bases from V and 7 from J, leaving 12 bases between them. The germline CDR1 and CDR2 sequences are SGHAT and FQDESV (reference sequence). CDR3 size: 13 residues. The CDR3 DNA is TGTGCCAGCAGCACACGGGCCCAAAATGAGCAGTTCTTC. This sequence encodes CASSTRAQNEQFF.

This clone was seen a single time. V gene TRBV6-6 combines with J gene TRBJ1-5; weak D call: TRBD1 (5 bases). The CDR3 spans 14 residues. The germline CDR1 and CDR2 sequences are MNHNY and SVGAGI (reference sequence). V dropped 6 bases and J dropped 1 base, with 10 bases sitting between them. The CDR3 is CASSQGVSNQPQHF. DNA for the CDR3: TGTGCCAGCAGCCAAGGGGTGAGCAATCAGCCCCAGCATTTT.